The 28 T cell receptor beta chains in this list originate from one sample, sequenced in a study of human T cells and chemical hapten exposure (dated by TCRdb to the early 2020s). The library came from RACE. The data were produced on a NextSeq 500. The public sequencing data were trimmed at Q25 with fastp and processed into clonotypes with MiXCR by TCRdb, which kept only in-frame beta chains. All rows with the same CDR3 protein become a single entry with the most common DNA and genes. Present in this sample are 180,000 or so distinct CDR3 sequences, 20% to 25% of which were seen just once. The top ten clonotypes cover approximately 2.3% of the sample. In light of the paper, this sample's time point label describes: patch test 3, about 24 weeks after DPC sensitization. The treatment or condition label of this sample denotes: therapeutic diphenylcyclopropenone sensitization with weekly scalp DPC. Sequences were derived from whole blood, sampled in connection with sensitization to the hapten diphenylcyclopropenone (DPC). These receptor sequences come from a middle-aged woman with alopecia areata. Some clones in this sample may be carry-over from other donors' samples.

V and J are TRBV6-5 and TRBJ1-5; D not resolved. With 6 bases removed from V and 0 bases from J, the gap between germline ends came to 12 bases. Germline CDR1 and CDR2: MNHEY and SVGAGI. This CDR3 is built from 15 residues. The CDR3 region has the DNA TGTGCCAGCAGACGGAACTACTATAGCAATCAGCCCCAGCATTTT. Translation gives CASRRNYYSNQPQHF.

This clonotype appeared a few times. The CDR3 region is CASSLLEGGINEQFF. The CDR3 nucleotides read TGTGCCAGCAGCTTACTCGAGGGAGGCATCAATGAGCAGTTCTTC. The chain combines TRBV7-2 with TRBJ2-1; D is perhaps TRBD2 (6 bases). Trimming left V 2 bases short and J 6 bases short, with 14 bases between. The CDR3 is 15 amino acids. Germline V gives CDR1 SGHTA, CDR2 FQGNSA.

The gene calls are TRBV29-1 and TRBJ1-1, with no clear D. The germline V gene encodes CDR1 SQVTM and CDR2 ANQGSEA. The V and J ends lost 3 bases and 5 bases respectively, with 16 bases between them. The length of the CDR3 is 14 residues. CDR3 nucleotides: TGCAGCGTTGAGGAAAGACACCCGAGGACTGAAGCTTTCTTT. Its protein product is CSVEERHPRTEAFF.

The gene calls are TRBV10-3 and TRBJ1-5; D unclear. This CDR3 is built from 14 residues. Trimming left V 4 bases short and J 3 bases short, with 10 bases between. Per germline, CDR1 ENHRY and CDR2 SYGVKD. CDR3 bases: TGTGCCATCAGTGGATCGGGGATCAATCAGCCCCAGCATTTT. Residues: CAISGSGINQPQHF.

The J gene is TRBJ2-5, the V gene TRBV6-1; TRBD2 agrees at 15 bases. Per the germline V gene, CDR1 is MNHNS and CDR2 is SASEGT. V lost 4 bases to trimming and J lost 1 base; unmatched junction nucleotides: 1. The CDR3 contains 16 residues. The DNA for the CDR3 is TGTGCCAGCAGTGCGGGACTAGCGGGAGGCCAAGAGACCCAGTACTTC. It specifies CASSAGLAGGQETQYF.

This clonotype was found a few times. The CDR3 DNA follows: TGTGCCAGCAGTGAACAGGGGAAGAATGAGCAGTTCTTC. Amino acids: CASSEQGKNEQFF. The rearrangement joins TRBV2 to TRBJ2-1, with a tentative D call TRBD1 (6 bases). Trimming shortened V by 2 bases and J by 7 bases, and 9 bases separated the two germline ends. CDR1 and CDR2 from the germline V gene are SNHLY and FYNNEI. The length of the CDR3 is 13 residues.

This clonotype was detected a few times. This chain uses TRBV10-3 with TRBJ2-1; 12 bases are a match to TRBD2. Looked up from germline, CDR1 is ENHRY and CDR2 is SYGVKD. J was trimmed by 8 bases and V by 5 bases; bases with no gene match: 7. CDR3 length equals 15 residues. The CDR3 spells CAISRLAGVEDEQFF. The CDR3 nucleotides are TGTGCCATCAGTCGACTAGCGGGAGTCGAAGATGAGCAGTTCTTC.

V usage is TRBV6-1 and J usage is TRBJ2-7; 8 positions agree with TRBD1. The CDR3 extends over 15 amino acids. J gave up 6 bases and V 6 bases, and 13 bases lay outside the gene matches. Germline assignment: CDR1 MNHNS and CDR2 SASEGT. In nucleotides, the CDR3 is TGTGCCAGCAGAAGAGAGACAGGGGTAGTGAGCGAGCAGTACTTC. Protein product: CASRRETGVVSEQYF.

This rearrangement joins TRBV4-3 to TRBJ2-3, with D hard to call. CDR1 and CDR2 from the germline V gene are LGHNA and YSLEER. The CDR3 runs 13 residues. V was clipped by 0 bases and J by 5 bases, with 6 bases between them. This CDR3 is CASSQDVRDTQYF. CDR3 DNA sequence: TGCGCCAGCAGCCAAGATGTAAGAGATACGCAGTATTTT.

This sequence joins TRBV18 and TRBJ1-1; D gene unclear. CDR1 KGHSH and CDR2 LQKENI come from the germline V gene. The CDR3 extends over 12 amino acids. The V end was cut by 6 bases, the J end by 8 bases, with 13 bases between. DNA of the CDR3: TGTGCCAGCTCCCGACTTCGGGGAGAAGCTTTCTTT. This sequence encodes CASSRLRGEAFF.

This clonotype was observed a few times. V and J are TRBV12-2 and TRBJ1-1; whether TRBD1, the table's D call, matches the DNA was not checked. TRBV12-2 has pseudogene status. The CDR3 length is 17 residues. CDR3 residues: CASRTVHRASMNTEAFF. The CDR3 coding sequence is TGTGCAAGTCGCACGGTGCACAGGGCATCTATGAACACTGAAGCTTTCTTT.

This clonotype was seen a few times. This sequence joins TRBV18 and TRBJ2-1; the D is unclear. Trimming removed 2 bases at V and 0 bases at J, with 14 bases between. CDR3 size: 17 residues. Per the germline V gene, CDR1 is KGHSH and CDR2 is LQKENI. CDR3 sequence (DNA): TGTGCCAGCTCACCAGGGCCCGTCCGGAGCTCCTACAATGAGCAGTTCTTC. Translated: CASSPGPVRSSYNEQFF.

This clonotype turned up a few times. The chain joins TRBV29-1 to TRBJ2-1; 7 nucleotides match TRBD2. CDR1 SQVTM and CDR2 ANQGSEA come from the germline V gene. With V trimmed by 7 bases and J by 7 bases, 10 bases remained unmatched. This CDR3 contains 13 residues. For the CDR3, the DNA is TGCAGCGGCGCGAATGTCGGGGGGAATGAGCAGTTCTTC. It yields the protein CSGANVGGNEQFF.

This chain links TRBV7-9 with TRBJ2-6; the D is unclear. CDR1 and CDR2 from the germline V gene are SEHNR and FQNEAQ (reference sequence). Between the trimmed V and J ends, which lost 5 bases and 0 bases, there was a span of 8 bases. The CDR3 sequence is 15 residues long. CDR3 coding DNA: TGTGCCAGCAGCCCCTCAGCCTCTGGGGCCAACGTCCTGACTTTC. Amino acid sequence: CASSPSASGANVLTF.

This sequence joins TRBV24-1 and TRBJ2-7, with 8 bases matching TRBD2. The germline V gene encodes CDR1 KGHDR and CDR2 SFDVKD. The CDR3 consists of 15 residues. V was clipped by 3 bases and J by 4 bases; unmatched bases: 7. The CDR3 protein is CATSDEASGPYEQYF. CDR3 nucleotides: TGTGCCACCAGTGATGAGGCTAGCGGGCCGTACGAGCAGTACTTC.

The table lists this clonotype with a few counts. V usage is TRBV10-3 and J usage is TRBJ1-5; D is uncertain. V was clipped by 4 bases and J by 4 bases, with 5 bases between them. The CDR3 runs 12 residues. CDR1 is ENHRY, CDR2 SYGVKD, per germline. CDR3 nucleotides: TGTGCCATCAGTGGAGATAATCAGCCCCAGCATTTT. Translated: CAISGDNQPQHF.

This clonotype was seen more than once but under ten times. The chain employs TRBV20-1 and TRBJ2-1, with TRBD1 matching 9 bases. With V trimmed by 5 bases and J by 12 bases, 2 bases remained unmatched. Germline lookup yields CDR1 DFQATT and CDR2 SNEGSKA (reference sequence). The CDR3 runs 10 residues. The CDR3 bases are TGCAGTGCTGGACAGGGGAGGCAGTTCTTC. Translating gives CSAGQGRQFF.

This clonotype was seen just once. This sequence joins TRBV6-2 or TRBV6-3 and TRBJ2-1; 11 positions agree with TRBD2. The germline gives CDR1 MNHEY, CDR2 SVGEGT. This CDR3 spans 18 amino acids. V trimming: 5 bases; J trimming: 0 bases; junction bases outside the gene matches: 9. The CDR3 loop is CASSLGTSGSSSYNEQFF. The CDR3 bases are TGTGCCAGCAGTCTCGGGACTAGCGGCTCTAGCTCCTACAATGAGCAGTTCTTC.

This clonotype was seen a few times. The gene calls are TRBV29-1 and TRBJ2-5; the match to TRBD2 covers 11 bases. The V and J ends lost 8 bases and 5 bases, in that order; junction bases with no gene match: 10. The germline V gene has CDR1 SQVTM and CDR2 ANQGSEA. The CDR3 totals 14 residues. CDR3 coding DNA: TGCAGCCTATCTAGCGGGAGGCTCATTGAGACCCAGTACTTC. Amino acid sequence: CSLSSGRLIETQYF. Combining the CDR3 with reference TRBV29-1 and TRBJ2-5 gives the whole variable domain SAVISQKPSRDICQRGTSLTIQCQVDSQVTMMFWYRQQPGQSLTLIATANQGSEATYESGFVIDKFPISRPNLTFSTLTVSNMSPEDSSIYLCSLSSGRLIETQYFGPGTRLLVL.

The rearrangement uses TRBV6-1 and TRBJ1-5; D not certain. Trimming took 1 base from V and 5 from J, leaving 0 bases between them. Germline V lookup: CDR1 MNHNS, CDR2 SASEGT. The CDR3 consists of 11 residues. DNA for the CDR3: TGTGCCAGCAGTGAAGATCAGCCCCAGCATTTT. It encodes CASSEDQPQHF.

V usage is TRBV3-1 and J usage is TRBJ1-5; a weak D match, TRBD1 (6 bases). Germline CDR1 reads LGHDT; CDR2 reads YNNKEL (reference sequence). The CDR3 consists of 15 residues. V was pared by 2 bases and J by 2 bases, with 10 bases between. The CDR3 loop is CASSQNPGGNQPQHF. The CDR3 region has the DNA TGTGCCAGCAGCCAAAATCCAGGGGGCAATCAGCCCCAGCATTTT. Variable domain in full (rest from reference TRBV3-1 and TRBJ1-5): DTAVSQTPKYLVTQMGNDKSIKCEQNLGHDTMYWYKQDSKKFLKIMFSYNNKELIINETVPNRFSPKSPDKAHLNLHINSLELGDSAVYFCASSQNPGGNQPQHFGDGTRLSIL.

This clonotype occurred a few times. The rearrangement links TRBV29-1 to TRBJ2-1, with a possible D match to TRBD2 (5 bases). Germline CDR1 is SQVTM and CDR2 is ANQGSEA. The CDR3 contains 11 residues. Trimming removed 7 bases from V and 7 bases from J, with 11 bases in between. CDR3 region: CSGTRGNEQFF. As DNA, the CDR3 is TGCAGCGGAACTAGAGGGAATGAGCAGTTCTTC.

This clonotype came up many times. The rearrangement links TRBV6-2 or TRBV6-3 to TRBJ1-5; unclear D gene. Germline lookup yields CDR1 MNHEY and CDR2 SVGEGT. V was cut by 5 bases and J by 7 bases, with 15 bases left in between. This CDR3 has 14 amino acids. As DNA, the CDR3 is TGTGCCAGCAGTGTGAGTACTGTGCGACAGCCCCAGCATTTT. Translated, it gives CASSVSTVRQPQHF.

Only a few counts were recorded for this clonotype. The J gene is TRBJ2-2, the V gene TRBV20-1; D is unclear. Germline CDR1 reads DFQATT; CDR2 reads SNEGSKA (reference sequence). The CDR3 extends over 14 amino acids. V was trimmed by 2 bases and J by 0 bases, leaving 7 bases between them. The CDR3 DNA is TGCAGTGCTAGACTGAGGACGAACACCGGGGAGCTGTTTTTT. This encodes CSARLRTNTGELFF.

The chain links TRBV5-1 to TRBJ1-1; D might be TRBD1 (5 bases). CDR3 length: 13 residues. The V and J ends lost 4 bases and 1 base respectively, with 8 bases between them. Per germline, CDR1 SGHRS and CDR2 YFSETQ. The DNA of the CDR3 is TGCGCCAGCAGCGGGGGACCGAACACTGAAGCTTTCTTT. Its protein is CASSGGPNTEAFF.

The chain uses TRBV5-1 and TRBJ1-1; TRBD1 might be the D (5 bases). Germline CDR1 is SGHRS and CDR2 is YFSETQ. Trimming removed 5 bases from V and 5 bases from J, with 10 bases in between. This CDR3 comprises 12 residues. CDR3 sequence reads: CASSQGWTEAFF. The CDR3 DNA is TGCGCCAGCAGTCAGGGATGGACTGAAGCTTTCTTT.

The V gene is TRBV6-1, the J gene TRBJ1-4; 9 bases agree with TRBD1. With V trimmed by 3 bases and J by 8 bases, 7 bases remained unmatched. The CDR3 has 15 residues. The germline V gene encodes CDR1 MNHNS and CDR2 SASEGT. The CDR3 region is CASSDTGGRKEKLFF. The CDR3 DNA reads as TGTGCCAGCAGTGACACAGGGGGCCGGAAGGAAAAACTGTTTTTT.

The chain uses TRBV5-1 and TRBJ2-4; 7 bases map to TRBD1. This CDR3 is 19 amino acids long. Germline trimming cut 0 bases from V and 2 bases from J; bases unmatched to any gene: 14. In germline, CDR1 is SGHRS, CDR2 YFSETQ. CDR3 coding DNA: TGCGCCAGCAGCTTGGCCCCGGGACAGCGTTTCGAGACCAAAAACATTCAGTACTTC. Translating gives CASSLAPGQRFETKNIQYF.